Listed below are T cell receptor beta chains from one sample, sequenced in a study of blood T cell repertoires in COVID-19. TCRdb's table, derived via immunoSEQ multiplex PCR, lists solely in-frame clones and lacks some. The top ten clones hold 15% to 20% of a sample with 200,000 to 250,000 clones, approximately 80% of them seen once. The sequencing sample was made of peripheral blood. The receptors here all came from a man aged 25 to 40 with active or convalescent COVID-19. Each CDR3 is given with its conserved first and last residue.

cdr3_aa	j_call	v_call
CASSQDQGVHGYTF	TRBJ1-2	TRBV4-3
CASRTGTGNQPQHF	TRBJ1-5	TRBV7-2
CASSIRDTRSTDTQYF	TRBJ2-3	TRBV19
CASSTRQRNTEAFF	TRBJ1-1	TRBV7-8
CASSLTILNTEAFF	TRBJ1-1	TRBV11-2
CASSIVGGRAADTQYF	TRBJ2-3	TRBV19
CASNWRASGTDTQYF	TRBJ2-3	TRBV27
CASSYTRTGNSNQPQHF	TRBJ1-5	TRBV6-2/TRBV6-3
CASAPGLAGSEQYF	TRBJ2-7	TRBV18
CASSTRTGTDSPLHF	TRBJ1-6	TRBV5-4
CASSPPGEKLFF	TRBJ1-4	TRBV5-1
CASSVTHGTGAYEQYF	TRBJ2-7	TRBV28
CASSDSAGAAYNEQFF	TRBJ2-1	TRBV5-5
CASSLGQEIPYEQYF	TRBJ2-7	TRBV7-2
CASSRWGGGSNQPQHF	TRBJ1-5	TRBV7-9
CASSLGQGLYEKLFF	TRBJ1-4	TRBV5-5
CASSPLTGGRSNQPQHF	TRBJ1-5	TRBV19
CASNTLGTGSYEQYF	TRBJ2-7	TRBV7-9
CASSYELAGTDTQYF	TRBJ2-3	TRBV6-2/TRBV6-3
CASTSSPGQNTGELFF	TRBJ2-2	TRBV7-9
CASSLALGGAAGGGQETQYF	TRBJ2-5	TRBV7-2
CSSRRGAQETQYF	TRBJ2-5	TRBV29-1
CASSQDLRGPDYTEAFF	TRBJ1-1	TRBV4-2
CASSARGAGNTIYF	TRBJ1-3	TRBV25-1
CASSRLAGDTGELFF	TRBJ2-2	TRBV6-5
CASRGAPTEYEQYF	TRBJ2-7	TRBV28
CASSLVQGAGEQYF	TRBJ2-7	TRBV5-6
CAGLQGGANTGELFF	TRBJ2-2	TRBV6-5
CASSPRGGTSGEETQYF	TRBJ2-5	TRBV7-2
CASSLVAAGAKREQYF	TRBJ2-7	TRBV11-2
CASSYLGGDYEQYF	TRBJ2-7	TRBV6-5
CASSLDHQYEQFF	TRBJ2-1	TRBV11-3
CASSLGSGTDTQYF	TRBJ2-3	TRBV7-2
CASSLDVGEKLFF	TRBJ1-4	TRBV5-5
CATLTGTSYNSPLHF	TRBJ1-6	TRBV28
CASSLLGGALMIDTQYF	TRBJ2-3	TRBV28
CASSPQRGQETQYF	TRBJ2-5	TRBV6-5
CASSPWTSGPDSYNEQFF	TRBJ2-1	TRBV9
CATSRDLSGGAYEQYF	TRBJ2-7	TRBV15
CASSGTDYQPQHF	TRBJ1-5	TRBV2
CASSRGGQRNTEAFF	TRBJ1-1	TRBV19
CASSLGRTGANVLTF	TRBJ2-6	TRBV5-4
CASRPGQNTGELFF	TRBJ2-2	TRBV6-5
CASSQGTSGGPRGQYF	TRBJ2-5	TRBV3-1/TRBV3-2
CASSLGTGYGYTF	TRBJ1-2	TRBV7-9
CASSLVVGSRSSYNEQFF	TRBJ2-1	TRBV11-2